This T cell receptor (beta chain) was captured by sequencing in a study of blood T cells in healthy people across ages. About the research overall: The template switching approach captured approximately one barcoded beta molecule for every two T cells. Study-level results: Relative to aged donors, long-lived donors carried more naive CD4+ cells and displayed higher diversity.

There are many counts of this clonotype. Antigen specificity is unknown. Alongside a J-beta primer mix, a sample-barcoded 5' primer served in a second PCR lasting roughly 6 to 12 cycles. From each sample, at least 2.5 million paired-end reads containing CDR3 were obtained. TCRdb analysed the 5' RACE reads with MiXCR anew, one entry per CDR3 protein. The repertoire holds around 1,700,000 distinct CDR3 sequences, with 28% as singletons. The CDR3 consists of 15 residues. After removal of 6 bases from V and 2 bases from J, the junction contained 10 bases not matched to a gene. This clonotype was obtained from a woman aged 25 to 39 in good health. The chain employs TRBV12-3 or TRBV12-4 and TRBJ2-7; 7 positions agree with TRBD2. The specimen sequenced was blood. The chain's CDR3 is CASSTVAGTPYEQYF. In DNA, the CDR3 is TGTGCCAGCAGCACCGTAGCGGGTACGCCCTACGAGCAGTACTTC.